This passage covers 5 T cell receptor beta chains from one sample sequenced in a study of shared clonotypes between healthy human individuals. Sequencing used immunoSEQ multiplex PCR; TCRdb keeps in-frame clones, though not all of them. This sample yields millions of clones, of which around nine tenths are seen a single time; around 0.14% belongs to the top ten. Sequencing was performed on naive CD4+ T cells sorted from blood. The subset: CD45RA+ positively selected. All receptors derive from a man between 18 and 29 years old in good health.

The chain has TRBV30 and TRBJ1-5; 8 bases match TRBD1. The J segment lost 5 bases and the V segment lost 5 bases, leaving 8 bases of the junction unmatched. Per the germline V gene, CDR1 is GTSNPN and CDR2 is SVGIG (reference sequence). This CDR3 has 14 residues. The CDR3 here is CAWDRGGAHQPQHF. The CDR3, as DNA: TGTGCCTGGGACAGGGGTGGGGCCCATCAGCCCCAGCATTTT.

V is TRBV7-2 and J is TRBJ2-5; 10 bases are a match to TRBD2. This CDR3 contains 16 residues. The V gene's germline CDR1 is SGHTA and CDR2 FQGNSA. V shed 2 bases, J shed 1 base, and the junction held 4 bases outside the gene matches. This CDR3 is CASSLRSGRGQETQYF. CDR3 in DNA: TGTGCCAGCAGCTTAAGAAGCGGGAGGGGCCAAGAGACCCAGTACTTC.

This clone was counted once. V gene TRBV5-1 combines with J gene TRBJ2-3; 8 positions match TRBD1. CDR3 length equals 15 residues. The V segment lost 2 bases and the J segment 4 bases; nucleotides outside the gene matches: 6. Per germline, CDR1 SGHRS and CDR2 YFSETQ. CDR3 amino acids: CASSFDRGSADTQYF. CDR3 DNA: TGCGCCAGCAGCTTCGACAGGGGAAGCGCAGATACGCAGTATTTT.

V and J are TRBV10-1 and TRBJ2-7; the match to TRBD1 covers 9 bases. Trimming took 4 bases from V and 5 from J; bases not matched to a gene: 6. Germline values: CDR1 WNHNN, CDR2 SYGVQD (reference sequence). This CDR3 comprises 14 residues. CDR3 nucleotides: TGCGCCAGCAGTGCCCAGACAGGGGGTAACGAGCAGTACTTC. Protein product: CASSAQTGGNEQYF.

V gene TRBV15 combines with J gene TRBJ1-2, with a weak D call TRBD1 (5 bases). The CDR3 loop spans 15 amino acids. The germline CDR1 and CDR2 sequences are LNHNV and YYDKDF (reference sequence). Trimming stripped 4 bases from V and 3 bases from J, with 15 bases between. CDR3 DNA sequence: TGTGCCACCAGCACCCGGGACCGAATTTACTATGGCTACACCTTC. This codes for CATSTRDRIYYGYTF.